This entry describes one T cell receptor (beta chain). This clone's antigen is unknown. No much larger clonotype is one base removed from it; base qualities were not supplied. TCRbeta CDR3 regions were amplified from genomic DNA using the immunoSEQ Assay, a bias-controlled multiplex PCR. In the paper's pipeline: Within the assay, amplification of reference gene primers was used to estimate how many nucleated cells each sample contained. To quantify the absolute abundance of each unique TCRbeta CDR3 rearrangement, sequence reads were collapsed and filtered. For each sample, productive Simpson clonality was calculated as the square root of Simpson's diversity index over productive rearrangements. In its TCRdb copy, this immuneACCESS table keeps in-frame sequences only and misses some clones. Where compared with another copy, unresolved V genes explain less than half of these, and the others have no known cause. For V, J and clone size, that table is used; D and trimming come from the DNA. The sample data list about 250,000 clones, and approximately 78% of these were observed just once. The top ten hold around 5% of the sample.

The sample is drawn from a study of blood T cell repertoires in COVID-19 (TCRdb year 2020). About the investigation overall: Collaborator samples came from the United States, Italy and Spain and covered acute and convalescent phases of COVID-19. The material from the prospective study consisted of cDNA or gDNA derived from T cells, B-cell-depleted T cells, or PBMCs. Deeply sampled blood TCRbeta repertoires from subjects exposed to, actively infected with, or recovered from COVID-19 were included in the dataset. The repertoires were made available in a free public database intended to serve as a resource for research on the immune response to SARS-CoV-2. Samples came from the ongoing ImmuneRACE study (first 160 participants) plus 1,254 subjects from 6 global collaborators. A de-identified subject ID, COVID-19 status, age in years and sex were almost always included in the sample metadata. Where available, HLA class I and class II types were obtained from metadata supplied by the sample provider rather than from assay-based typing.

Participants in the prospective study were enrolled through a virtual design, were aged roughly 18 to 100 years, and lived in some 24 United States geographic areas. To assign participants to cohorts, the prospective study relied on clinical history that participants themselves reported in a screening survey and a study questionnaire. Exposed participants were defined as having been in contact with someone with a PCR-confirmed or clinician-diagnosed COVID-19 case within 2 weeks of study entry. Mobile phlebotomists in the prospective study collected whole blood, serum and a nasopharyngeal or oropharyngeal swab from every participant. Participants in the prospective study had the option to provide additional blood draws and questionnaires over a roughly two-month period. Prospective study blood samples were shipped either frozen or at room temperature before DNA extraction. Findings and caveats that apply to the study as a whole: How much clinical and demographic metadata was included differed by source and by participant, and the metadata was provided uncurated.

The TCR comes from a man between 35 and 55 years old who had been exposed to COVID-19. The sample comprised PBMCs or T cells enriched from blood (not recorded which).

The sequence in DNA is TGTGCCAGCAGCTTAGTTGGGCGTACGCAGTATTTT. Its amino acids are CASSLVGRTQYF. The rearrangement combines TRBV7-9 with TRBJ2-3; no D gene is confidently identified. Its CDR3 holds 12 amino acids, cysteine through phenylalanine. The only DNA kept is the CDR3, 36 bases in frame from the first base. The germline V gene (reference sequence) supplies CDR1 SEHNR and CDR2 FQNEAQ. The trim is 1 base for V and 8 bases for J, with a gap of 7 bases between the germline ends.